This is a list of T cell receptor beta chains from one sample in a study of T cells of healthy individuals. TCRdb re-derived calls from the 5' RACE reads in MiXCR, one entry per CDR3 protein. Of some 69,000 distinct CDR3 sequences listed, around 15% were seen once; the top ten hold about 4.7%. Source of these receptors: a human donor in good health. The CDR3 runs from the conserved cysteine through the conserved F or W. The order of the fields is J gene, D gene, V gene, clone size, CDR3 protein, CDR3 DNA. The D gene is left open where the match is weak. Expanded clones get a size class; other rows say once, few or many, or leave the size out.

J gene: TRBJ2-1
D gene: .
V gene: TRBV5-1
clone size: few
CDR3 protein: CASSLGGLNNEQFF
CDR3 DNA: TGCGCCAGCAGCTTGGGGGGACTCAACAATGAGCAGTTCTTC

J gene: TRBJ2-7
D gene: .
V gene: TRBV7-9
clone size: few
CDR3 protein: CASSYDPAPLFYEQYF
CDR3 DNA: TGTGCCAGCAGCTACGATCCGGCCCCCCTTTTCTACGAGCAGTACTTC

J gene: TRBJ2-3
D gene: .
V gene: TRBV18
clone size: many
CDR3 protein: CASSPRGDGGTDTQYF
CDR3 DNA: TGTGCCAGCTCACCAAGGGGGGACGGCGGCACAGATACGCAGTATTTT

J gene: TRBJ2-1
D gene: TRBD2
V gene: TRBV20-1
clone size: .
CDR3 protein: CSVGTSMYNEQFF
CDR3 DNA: TGCAGTGTCGGGACTAGCATGTACAATGAGCAGTTCTTC

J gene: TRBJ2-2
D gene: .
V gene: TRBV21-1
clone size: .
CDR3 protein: CASSSQTGPTGELFF
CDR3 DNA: TGTGCCAGCAGCAGCCAGACAGGTCCCACCGGGGAGCTGTTTTTT

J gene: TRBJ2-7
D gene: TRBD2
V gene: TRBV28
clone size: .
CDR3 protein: CASSLRDGGVGREQYF
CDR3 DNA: TGTGCCAGCAGTTTACGAGACGGGGGGGTGGGTCGCGAGCAGTACTTC

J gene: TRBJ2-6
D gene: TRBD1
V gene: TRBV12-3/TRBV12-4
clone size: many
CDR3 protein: CASRLGTAGANVLTF
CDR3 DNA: TGTGCCAGCAGACTCGGGACAGCTGGGGCCAACGTCCTGACTTTC

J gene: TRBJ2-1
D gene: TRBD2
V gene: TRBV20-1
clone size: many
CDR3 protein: CSAREGLAGREFF
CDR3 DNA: TGCAGTGCTAGGGAAGGACTAGCGGGTCGCGAGTTCTTC

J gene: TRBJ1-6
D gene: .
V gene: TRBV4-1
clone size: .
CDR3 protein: CASSPTFRDHSPLHF
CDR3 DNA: TGCGCCAGCAGTCCGACCTTCAGGGATCATTCACCCCTCCACTTT

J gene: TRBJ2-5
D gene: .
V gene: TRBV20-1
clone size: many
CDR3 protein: CSAKRSEETQYF
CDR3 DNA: TGCAGTGCCAAAAGGAGCGAAGAGACCCAGTACTTC

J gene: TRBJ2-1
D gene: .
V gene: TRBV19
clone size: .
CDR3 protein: CASSIGHFGNEQFF
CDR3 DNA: TGTGCCAGTAGTATCGGACATTTCGGCAATGAGCAGTTCTTC

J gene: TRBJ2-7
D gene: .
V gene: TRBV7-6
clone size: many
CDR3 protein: CASSPTQLYEQYF
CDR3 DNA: TGTGCCAGCAGCCCGACGCAGTTATACGAGCAGTACTTC

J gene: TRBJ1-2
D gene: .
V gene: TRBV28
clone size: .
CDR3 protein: CASSLTDYGYNF
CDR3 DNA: TGTGCCAGCAGTTTAACGGACTATGGCTACAACTTC

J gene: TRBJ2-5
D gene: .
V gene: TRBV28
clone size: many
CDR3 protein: CASKRGAGRETQYF
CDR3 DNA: TGTGCCAGCAAGCGAGGGGCGGGGAGAGAGACCCAGTACTTC

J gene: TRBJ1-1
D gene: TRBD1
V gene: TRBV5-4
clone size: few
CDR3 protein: CASSPDRGKTEAFF
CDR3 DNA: TGTGCCAGCAGCCCGGACAGGGGAAAGACTGAAGCTTTCTTT

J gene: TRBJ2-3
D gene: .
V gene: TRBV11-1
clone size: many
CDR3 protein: CASSLVLGTDTQYF
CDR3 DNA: TGTGCCAGCAGCTTAGTTCTTGGCACAGATACGCAGTATTTT

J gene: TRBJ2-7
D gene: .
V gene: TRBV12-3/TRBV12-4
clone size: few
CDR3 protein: CASSFGGMGEQYF
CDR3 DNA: TGTGCCAGCAGTTTCGGGGGAATGGGTGAGCAGTACTTC

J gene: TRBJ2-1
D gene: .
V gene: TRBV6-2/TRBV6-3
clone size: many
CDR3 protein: CASSMGNKQFF
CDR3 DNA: TGTGCCAGCAGTATGGGAAATAAGCAGTTCTTC

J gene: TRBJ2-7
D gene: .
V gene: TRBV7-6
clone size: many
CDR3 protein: CASSLAGGHEQYF
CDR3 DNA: TGTGCCAGCAGCTTAGCAGGGGGGCACGAGCAGTACTTC

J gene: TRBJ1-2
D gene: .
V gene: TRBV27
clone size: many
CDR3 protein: CASSSPDRDGYTF
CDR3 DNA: TGTGCCAGCAGTTCCCCGGACAGAGATGGCTACACCTTC

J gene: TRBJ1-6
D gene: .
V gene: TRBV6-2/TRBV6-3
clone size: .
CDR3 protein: CASMLRTSSYNSPLHF
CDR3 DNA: TGTGCCAGCATGTTACGGACGAGCTCCTATAATTCACCCCTCCACTTT

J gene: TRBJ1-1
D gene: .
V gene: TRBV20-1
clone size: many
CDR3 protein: CSARDWGSEAFF
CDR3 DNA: TGCAGTGCTAGAGATTGGGGTTCTGAAGCTTTCTTT

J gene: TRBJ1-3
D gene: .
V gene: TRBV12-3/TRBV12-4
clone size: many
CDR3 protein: CASTRQSPSGNTIYF
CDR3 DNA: TGTGCCAGCACTAGACAGTCCCCCTCTGGAAACACCATATATTTT

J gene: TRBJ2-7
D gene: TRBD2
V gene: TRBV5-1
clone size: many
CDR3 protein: CASSLAGVTYEQYF
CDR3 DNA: TGCGCCAGCAGCTTAGCGGGAGTAACGTACGAGCAGTACTTC

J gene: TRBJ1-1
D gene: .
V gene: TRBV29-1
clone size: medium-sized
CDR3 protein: CSVEVLGRVPEAFF
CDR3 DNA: TGCAGCGTTGAAGTGCTGGGCAGGGTCCCTGAAGCTTTCTTT

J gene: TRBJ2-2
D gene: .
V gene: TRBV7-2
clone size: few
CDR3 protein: CASSLDGNGELFF
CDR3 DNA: TGTGCCAGCAGCTTAGACGGGAACGGGGAGCTGTTTTTT

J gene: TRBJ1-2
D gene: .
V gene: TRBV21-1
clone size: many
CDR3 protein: CAYTSRVMNYGYTF
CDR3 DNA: TGTGCCTACACTAGCCGGGTTATGAACTATGGCTACACCTTC

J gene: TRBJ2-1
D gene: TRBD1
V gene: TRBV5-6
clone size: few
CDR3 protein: CASSWGQGPYNEQFF
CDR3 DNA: TGTGCCAGCAGCTGGGGACAGGGTCCTTACAATGAGCAGTTCTTC

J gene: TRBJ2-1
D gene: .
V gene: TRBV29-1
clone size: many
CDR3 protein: CSVVRDPAYNEQFF
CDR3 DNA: TGCAGCGTTGTGCGGGACCCTGCCTACAATGAGCAGTTCTTC

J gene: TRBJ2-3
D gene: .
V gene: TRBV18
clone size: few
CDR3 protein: CASSPETDTQYF
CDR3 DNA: TGTGCCAGCTCACCCGAGACAGATACGCAGTATTTT

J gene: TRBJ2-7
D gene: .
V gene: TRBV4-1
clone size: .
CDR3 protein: CASSQDREQAYEQYF
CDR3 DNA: TGCGCCAGCAGCCAAGACAGGGAGCAAGCCTACGAGCAGTACTTC

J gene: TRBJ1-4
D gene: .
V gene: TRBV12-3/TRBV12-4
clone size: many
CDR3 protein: CATTTGSNEKLFF
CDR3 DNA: TGTGCCACCACGACAGGCTCTAATGAAAAACTGTTTTTT

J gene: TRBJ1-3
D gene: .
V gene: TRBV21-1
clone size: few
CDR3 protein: CASSKGRNNGVYF
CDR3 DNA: TGTGCCAGCAGCAAAGGCCGTAACAACGGAGTATATTTT

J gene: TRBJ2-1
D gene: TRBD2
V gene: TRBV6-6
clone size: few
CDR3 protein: CASSYTRLASNEQFF
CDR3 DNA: TGTGCCAGCAGTTACACGAGACTAGCTTCCAATGAGCAGTTCTTC

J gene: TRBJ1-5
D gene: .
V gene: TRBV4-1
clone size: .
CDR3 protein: CASSQGTGWGNQPQHF
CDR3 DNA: TGCGCCAGCAGCCAAGGTACAGGGTGGGGCAATCAGCCCCAGCATTTT

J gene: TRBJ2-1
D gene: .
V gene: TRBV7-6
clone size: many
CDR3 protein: CASSLARNEQFF
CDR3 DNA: TGTGCCAGCAGCTTAGCCCGTAATGAGCAGTTCTTC

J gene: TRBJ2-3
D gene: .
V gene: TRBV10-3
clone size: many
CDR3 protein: CAISESSPQTDTQYF
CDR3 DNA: TGTGCCATCAGTGAGTCGAGTCCGCAGACAGATACGCAGTATTTT

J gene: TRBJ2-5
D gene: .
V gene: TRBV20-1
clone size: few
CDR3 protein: CSATGGGEETQYF
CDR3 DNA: TGCAGTGCTACCGGGGGCGGGGAAGAGACCCAGTACTTC

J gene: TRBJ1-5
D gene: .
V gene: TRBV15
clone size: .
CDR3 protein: CATSTRRGQPQHF
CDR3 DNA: TGTGCCACCAGCACCAGAAGGGGACAGCCCCAGCATTTT

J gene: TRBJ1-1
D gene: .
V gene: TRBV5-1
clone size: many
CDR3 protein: CASSLATGGTEAFF
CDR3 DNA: TGCGCCAGCAGCTTGGCCACGGGAGGCACTGAAGCTTTCTTT

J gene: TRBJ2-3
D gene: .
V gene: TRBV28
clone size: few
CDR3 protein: CASSSSLGGGGLDTQYF
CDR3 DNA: TGTGCCAGCAGTTCCTCACTAGGGGGGGGCGGTCTCGATACGCAGTATTTT

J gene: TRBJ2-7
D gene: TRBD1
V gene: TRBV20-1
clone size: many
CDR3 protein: CSAANPGQGAREQYF
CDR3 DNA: TGCAGTGCCGCTAACCCGGGACAGGGGGCGCGAGAGCAGTACTTC

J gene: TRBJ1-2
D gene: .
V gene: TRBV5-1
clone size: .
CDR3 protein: CASSLGDFGYTF
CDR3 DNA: TGCGCCAGCAGCTTGGGGGACTTTGGCTACACCTTC

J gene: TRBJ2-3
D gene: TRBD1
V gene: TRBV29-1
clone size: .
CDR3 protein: CSVVDRDRVTDTQYF
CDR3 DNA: TGCAGCGTTGTGGACCGGGACAGGGTCACAGATACGCAGTATTTT

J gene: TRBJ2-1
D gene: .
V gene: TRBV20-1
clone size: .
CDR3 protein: CSASPSLGSYNEQFF
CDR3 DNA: TGCAGTGCTAGTCCCAGTCTAGGCTCCTACAATGAGCAGTTCTTC

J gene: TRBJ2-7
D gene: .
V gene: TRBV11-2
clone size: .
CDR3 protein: CASSLVLAWDEQYF
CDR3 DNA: TGTGCCAGCAGCTTAGTCCTAGCTTGGGACGAGCAGTACTTC